This T cell receptor beta chain was recovered during a study of control samples from healthy donors and cancer patients. Germline V gene data show CDR1 as MNHEY and CDR2 as SVGEGT. This CDR3 has 11 residues. V gave up 5 bases and J gave up 9 bases, with 7 bases separating them. Only in-frame clones appear in the TCRdb table, and some are missing; sequencing was by immunoSEQ multiplex PCR. The sample has more than 85,000 clones, around 89% seen once. The TCR was taken from a woman between 50 and 59 years old in good health. Sequenced sample: blood. The V call is TRBV6-2 or TRBV6-3, the J call TRBJ2-2; the D is unclear. CDR3 sequence: CASSPYRELFF. Written as DNA, the CDR3 is TGTGCCAGCAGTCCGTATCGGGAGCTGTTTTTT.